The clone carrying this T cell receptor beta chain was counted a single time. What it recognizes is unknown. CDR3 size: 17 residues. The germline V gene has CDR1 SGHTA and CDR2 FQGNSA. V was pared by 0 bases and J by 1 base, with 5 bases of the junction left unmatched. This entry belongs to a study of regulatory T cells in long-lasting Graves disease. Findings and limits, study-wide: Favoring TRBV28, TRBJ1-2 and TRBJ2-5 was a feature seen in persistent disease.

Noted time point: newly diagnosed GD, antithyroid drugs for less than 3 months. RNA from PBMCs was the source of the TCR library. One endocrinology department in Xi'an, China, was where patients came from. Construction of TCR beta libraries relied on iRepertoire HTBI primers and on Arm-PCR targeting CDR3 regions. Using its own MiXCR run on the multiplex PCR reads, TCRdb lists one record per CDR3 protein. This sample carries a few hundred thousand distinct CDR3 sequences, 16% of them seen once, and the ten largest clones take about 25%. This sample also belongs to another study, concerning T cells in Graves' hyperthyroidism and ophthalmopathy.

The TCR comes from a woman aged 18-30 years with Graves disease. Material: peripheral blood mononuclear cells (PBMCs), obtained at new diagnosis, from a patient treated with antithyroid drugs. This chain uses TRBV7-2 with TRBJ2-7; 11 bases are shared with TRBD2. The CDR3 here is CASSLAGTSGASYEQYF. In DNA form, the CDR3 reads TGTGCCAGCAGCTTAGCCGGGACTAGCGGTGCGTCCTACGAGCAGTACTTC.